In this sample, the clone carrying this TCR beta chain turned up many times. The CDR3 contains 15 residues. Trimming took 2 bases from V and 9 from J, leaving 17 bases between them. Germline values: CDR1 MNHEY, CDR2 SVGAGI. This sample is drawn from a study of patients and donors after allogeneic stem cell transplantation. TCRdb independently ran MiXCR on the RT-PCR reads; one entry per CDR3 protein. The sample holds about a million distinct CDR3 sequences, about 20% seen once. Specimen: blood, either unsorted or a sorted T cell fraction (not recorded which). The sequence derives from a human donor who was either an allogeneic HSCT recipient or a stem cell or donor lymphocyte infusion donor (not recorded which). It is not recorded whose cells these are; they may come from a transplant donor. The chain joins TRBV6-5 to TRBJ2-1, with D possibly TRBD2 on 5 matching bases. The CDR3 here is CASSYRVLEVGEQFF. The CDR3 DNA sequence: TGTGCCAGCAGTTACAGAGTCTTGGAGGTGGGTGAGCAGTTCTTC.